This section outlines one TCR beta chain sequence together with its context. This clone was recorded a few times. Which antigen it targets is not known. No much larger clone exists at a distance of one base, and base qualities are not known. TCR CDR3 regions were amplified from genomic DNA by multiplex PCR using the deep immunoSEQ assay. Extracted genomic DNA from each cell subset was spread evenly across all wells of several immunoSEQ 96-well plates, with each plate serving as a replicate. Each replicate PCR for sorted subsets received roughly 0.2 ug genomic DNA, equal to tens of thousands of T cell genomes. The purified libraries were quantified using a Qubit 3.0 fluorometer, sized with a Bioanalyzer 2100, and then quantified again using the KAPA Library Quantification kit. Each immunoSEQ 96-well plate was sequenced on its own single-read 150-cycle Illumina NextSeq 550 flow cell. On the study's bioinformatics: Because the immunoSEQ output held only junctional sequences and lacked quality scores, the filtering could not match the filtering applied to full-length reads. Sequences were annotated with PyIR, a Python wrapper for IgBLAST v1.9, using IMGT germline references to assign V/J genes and CDR3. Any read was removed if the V/J assignment was weak (E-value above 1e-6), the CDR3 was missing, or the read contained stop codons, out-of-frame junctions, or ambiguous translated residues. V3J clonotypes were defined as sequences sharing the same inferred V gene, J gene, and CDR3 amino acid sequence. The percentage overlap between two repertoires was calculated by dividing the number of shared unique clonotypes by the size of the smaller repertoire. Richness of each repertoire was evaluated using RTK rarefaction, the Chao1 estimator, and Recon v2.1 estimates of unobserved clonotypes. For all TCRbeta clonotypes obtained by the gDNA method from several donors, generation probabilities were computed with OLGA. Sourced from immuneACCESS, this table was stored by TCRdb with only in-frame sequences that have V and J called. A share of the clones is absent; for the studies checked, an unresolved V gene accounts for under half, and the remainder has no known explanation. V and J calls plus clone size are reproduced from that table; the DNA served to infer D and trimming. Here the sample has under 2.5 million clones; roughly 92% occur a single time. Clones ranked in the top ten supply approximately 0.39% of the sample.

From its cysteine to its phenylalanine, the CDR3 spans 14 amino acids. Solely the CDR3 DNA is kept, with 42 bases framed from the first base. The CDR1 and CDR2 encoded by the germline V gene are SNHLY and FYNNEI. The germline V end is reduced by 5 bases and the J end by 0 bases; junction bases left unmatched: 3. This record belongs to a study of shared clonotypes between healthy human individuals (dated by TCRdb to about 2020). Study-wide context: The cohort comprised a couple of women and a few men aged 18 to 49 years. Leukapheresis yielded between about 0.85 and 10 billion PBMCs per donor. To increase sequencing depth and limit assay-specific biases, TCR repertoire library preparation and sequencing were carried out by different laboratories using diverse techniques. For each donor, three plates each were used for CD4 naive and CD4 memory, two plates were used for CD8 naive, and one plate was used for CD8 memory. To estimate repertoire size and how much clonotype sharing occurs between individuals, the study deeply sequenced the blood TCR repertoires of about five healthy adults. What the authors observed across the whole study: Estimated clonotype richness was generally larger for naive than for memory subsets. Only blood was sampled, and tissue TCR repertoires likely differ from those in blood. Based on pairwise subsampling, the degree of clonotype sharing among donors was expected to be affected by sequencing depth. Across several donors, about 5.2% of naive CD4, approximately 3.6% of naive CD8, approximately 2.5% of memory CD4, and around 0.4% of memory CD8 clonotypes were shared. Compared with non-shared clonotypes, clonotypes shared by all four sorted-subset donors had higher generation probabilities. The small number of donors limited the genetic and exposure-history diversity represented. Even with the large sequencing depth, rarefaction of the sorted-subset datasets indicated that sequencing was incomplete.

Healthy HIV-negative adults with no recently reported acute infections or vaccinations were included as donors. Every donor was a Caucasian adult residing in Nashville, Tennessee, USA. CD4+ T cells were enriched by magnetic negative selection; naive cells were then positively selected on CD45RA, and the negative fraction formed the memory subset. After blood collection by leukapheresis, PBMCs were isolated using Ficoll-Histopaque density gradient centrifugation and then cryopreserved in the vapor phase of liquid nitrogen. Analytical flow cytometry was used to check the purity and quantity of every magnetically sorted T cell population. Each sorted fraction had its genomic DNA isolated and then quantified by UV absorbance on a Nanodrop 2000c.

This clonotype was sampled from a man aged 18 to 29 in good health. Some clones in this sample may be carry-over from other donors' samples. This sequence uses TRBV2 and TRBJ1-1; TRBD1 agrees with 7 junctional bases. The material sequenced was naive CD4+ T cells from PBMCs. The label giving this sample's cell subset or site can be read as: CD45RA+ positively selected. The DNA is as follows: TGTGCCAGCAGTCAACAGGGGATGAACACTGAAGCTTTCTTT. It encodes CASSQQGMNTEAFF.